The present T cell receptor (beta chain) was sequenced within a study of technical replicates of blood from a few donors. TCRdb's copy holds only in-frame clones and misses some; the assay was immunoSEQ multiplex PCR. Seen here are about 100,000 clones, over 90% observed once, and the top ten hold under 0.35%. The CDR3 is 15 amino acids. The germline gives CDR1 LNHDA, CDR2 SQIVND (reference sequence). V shed 1 base, J shed 6 bases, and the junction held 7 bases outside the gene matches. This chain joins TRBV19 and TRBJ2-7; 9 nucleotides agree with TRBD1. Input material: T cells isolated from PBMCs. This receptor was identified in a human donor in good health. This CDR3 is CASSIVEGQGREQYF. The CDR3 DNA reads as TGTGCCAGTAGTATAGTGGAGGGACAGGGACGCGAGCAGTACTTC.